These 3 T cell receptor beta chains share one sample of origin, sequenced in a study of T cell repertoires in cytomegalovirus infection. For these TCRs, the target antigens are not known. From the reads, TCRdb called clonotypes with MiXCR, one entry per CDR3 protein. The profile covers a few hundred thousand distinct CDR3 sequences, with over 35% appearing a single time and 48% taken by the ten largest. The sample was cultured PBMCs, taken from culture after CMV antigen stimulation. These receptors came from a human donor in good health (CMV status not recorded). Some clones in this sample may be carry-over from other donors' samples.

The gene calls are TRBV19 and TRBJ2-1; 9 bases line up with TRBD2. This CDR3 has 15 amino acids. CDR1 and CDR2 from the germline V gene are LNHDA and SQIVND (reference sequence). Trimming at V came to 4 bases and at J to 4 bases, leaving 5 bases not matched to a gene. CDR3 DNA: TGTGCCAGTAGTACCCGACTAGCGGTGTACAATGAGCAGTTCTTC. Protein: CASSTRLAVYNEQFF. Variable domain in full (rest from reference TRBV19 and TRBJ2-1): DGGITQSPKYLFRKEGQNVTLSCEQNLNHDAMYWYRQDPGQGLRLIYYSQIVNDFQKGDIAEGYSVSREKKESFPLTVTSAQKNPTAFYLCASSTRLAVYNEQFFGPGTRLTVL.

The sample holds many counts of this clonotype. The chain links TRBV7-6 to TRBJ2-1; 8 bases fit TRBD2. The germline gives CDR1 SGHVS, CDR2 FNYEAQ. V shed 5 bases, J shed 4 bases, and the junction held 7 bases outside the gene matches. The CDR3 has 15 amino acids. The CDR3 loop reads CASSPTSGGYNEQFF. The DNA of the CDR3 is TGTGCCAGCAGCCCAACAAGCGGGGGTTACAATGAGCAGTTCTTC. Filled out from reference TRBV7-6 and TRBJ2-1, the complete variable domain reads GAGVSQSPRYKVTKRGQDVALRCDPISGHVSLYWYRQALGQGPEFLTYFNYEAQQDKSGLPNDRFSAERPEGSISTLTIQRTEQRDSAMYRCASSPTSGGYNEQFFGPGTRLTVL.

V and J are TRBV5-4 and TRBJ2-5, with 7 bases aligning to TRBD1. CDR1 and CDR2 from the germline V gene are SGHNT and YYREEE (reference sequence). V shed 3 bases and J 8 bases; nucleotides not matched to a gene: 7. The CDR3 loop spans 13 amino acids. The CDR3 sequence is CASSSGQERTQYF. Here the CDR3 DNA reads TGTGCCAGCAGCTCCGGACAGGAACGAACCCAGTACTTC.